Only a few counts were recorded for the clone carrying this TCR beta chain. One end of the junction varies from germline; a read error may be responsible. The sample belongs to a study of T-cell reconstitution after alpha-beta-depleted transplantation in children. Germline CDR1 is SGHRS and CDR2 is YFSETQ. This CDR3 comprises 11 residues. TCRbeta library construction was performed incorporating unique molecular identifiers. TCRdb called the PCR reads again in MiXCR, with one record for every CDR3 protein. Among a few hundred thousand distinct CDR3 sequences listed, 10% to 15% were seen once. Sequencing was performed on PBMCs, taken from the stem cell graft. The chain combines TRBV5-1 with TRBJ2-3; 8 nucleotides match TRBD1. The TCR comes from a human donor who donated a stem cell graft to a child with Fanconi anemia. The CDR3 here is CASRGTGWWDF. CDR3 DNA: TGCGCCAGCAGGGGGACAGGTTGGTGGGATTTT.